This is a list of T cell receptor beta chains from one sample in a study of human T cells and chemical hapten exposure. MiXCR, applied by TCRdb to the RACE reads, yields one record per CDR3 protein. The table records tens of thousands of distinct CDR3 sequences, less than 4.5% of them present only once. The specimen sequenced was whole blood. These receptors all come from a human donor in good health. Some clones in this sample may be carry-over from other donors' samples. CDR3s include the opening cysteine and the closing phenylalanine or tryptophan. Fields, in order: D gene, clone size, V gene, J gene, CDR3 DNA, CDR3 protein. A D gene is named only where the DNA matches it firmly. Size tells how often a clone was seen (once, few, many) or the class of an expanded clone, and some rows leave it out.

d_gene: -; abundance: many; v_gene: TRBV10-1; j_gene: TRBJ1-5; CDR3nt: TGCGCCAGCAGTGGTGAACGAAATAGCAATCAGCCCCAGCATTTT; CDR3aa: CASSGERNSNQPQHF
d_gene: TRBD2; abundance: many; v_gene: TRBV18; j_gene: TRBJ2-1; CDR3nt: TGTGCCAGCTCGCCAGGACTAGCCGAGGAGCAGTTCTTC; CDR3aa: CASSPGLAEEQFF
d_gene: -; abundance: few; v_gene: TRBV7-8; j_gene: TRBJ2-5; CDR3nt: TGTGCCAGCAGCCCTAGTAGAGGGACGGCGTACCAAGAGACCCAGTACTTC; CDR3aa: CASSPSRGTAYQETQYF
d_gene: TRBD1; abundance: many; v_gene: TRBV5-1; j_gene: TRBJ2-7; CDR3nt: TGCGCCAGCAGCCTTAACCCCCGGGACAGGGTCATGGGCGAGCAGTACTTC; CDR3aa: CASSLNPRDRVMGEQYF
d_gene: TRBD1; abundance: many; v_gene: TRBV7-9; j_gene: TRBJ2-5; CDR3nt: TGTGCCAGCAGCTTAGTCGGACAGGTACAAGAGACCCAGTACTTC; CDR3aa: CASSLVGQVQETQYF
d_gene: -; abundance: many; v_gene: TRBV2; j_gene: TRBJ1-6; CDR3nt: TGTGCCAGCAGTGAGACCTCACCCCTCCACTTT; CDR3aa: CASSETSPLHF
d_gene: -; abundance: -; v_gene: TRBV11-2; j_gene: TRBJ2-7; CDR3nt: TGTGCCAGCAGCTTATTCATGGAAGCTCGCCACGAGCAGTACTTC; CDR3aa: CASSLFMEARHEQYF
d_gene: -; abundance: few; v_gene: TRBV20-1; j_gene: TRBJ1-6; CDR3nt: TGCAGTGCATCGGGGGGGTCCTATAATTCACCCCTCCACTTT; CDR3aa: CSASGGSYNSPLHF
d_gene: TRBD1; abundance: -; v_gene: TRBV3-1; j_gene: TRBJ2-1; CDR3nt: TGTGCCAGCAGCCAAGATAGCGCAAGGACAGGGAGGAAGAATGAGCAGTTCTTC; CDR3aa: CASSQDSARTGRKNEQFF
d_gene: -; abundance: many; v_gene: TRBV11-2; j_gene: TRBJ2-3; CDR3nt: TGTGCCAGCATCCCCTCCTGGGGGCAGGATACGCAGTATTTT; CDR3aa: CASIPSWGQDTQYF
d_gene: TRBD2; abundance: -; v_gene: TRBV3-1; j_gene: TRBJ2-1; CDR3nt: TGTGCCAGCAGCCAGCGGGGGGCCTTCAATGAGCAGTTCTTC; CDR3aa: CASSQRGAFNEQFF
d_gene: -; abundance: many; v_gene: TRBV5-1; j_gene: TRBJ2-5; CDR3nt: TGCGCCAGCAGCTTGGGGGGAGATGAAGAGACCCAGTACTTC; CDR3aa: CASSLGGDEETQYF
d_gene: -; abundance: -; v_gene: TRBV4-1; j_gene: TRBJ2-7; CDR3nt: TGCGCCAGCAGCCAAAGTGTCTCCTACGAGCAGTACTTC; CDR3aa: CASSQSVSYEQYF
d_gene: -; abundance: many; v_gene: TRBV12-2; j_gene: TRBJ2-7; CDR3nt: TGTGCAAGCCGAGCGGGAGCGAGCTACGAGCAGTACTTC; CDR3aa: CASRAGASYEQYF
d_gene: -; abundance: many; v_gene: TRBV30; j_gene: TRBJ1-1; CDR3nt: TGTGCCTGGAGTGTAATGGGGACCGCGAACACTGAAGCTTTCTTT; CDR3aa: CAWSVMGTANTEAFF
d_gene: -; abundance: few; v_gene: TRBV28; j_gene: TRBJ2-7; CDR3nt: TGTGCCAGCAGTTCCCCCCTTAGCGCAGCCTACGAGCAGTACTTC; CDR3aa: CASSSPLSAAYEQYF
d_gene: -; abundance: many; v_gene: TRBV29-1; j_gene: TRBJ2-1; CDR3nt: TGCAGCGGCGGGGCTTACAATGAGCAGTTCTTC; CDR3aa: CSGGAYNEQFF
d_gene: -; abundance: -; v_gene: TRBV12-3/TRBV12-4; j_gene: TRBJ2-2; CDR3nt: TGTGCCAGCAGTTTGGGGACACTAAACACCGGGGAGCTGTTTTTT; CDR3aa: CASSLGTLNTGELFF
d_gene: TRBD1; abundance: few; v_gene: TRBV30; j_gene: TRBJ1-1; CDR3nt: TGTGCCTGGAACAGGGGGAGAAACACTGAAGCTTTCTTT; CDR3aa: CAWNRGRNTEAFF
d_gene: TRBD2; abundance: many; v_gene: TRBV14; j_gene: TRBJ2-7; CDR3nt: TGTGCCAGCAGCCAAGGCGCTAGCGGGAGTTCCGAGCAGTACTTC; CDR3aa: CASSQGASGSSEQYF
d_gene: TRBD1; abundance: many; v_gene: TRBV15; j_gene: TRBJ1-2; CDR3nt: TGTGCCACCAGCAGGTCATCCTCCGGGACAGGACCCCCTTTCTATGGCTACACCTTC; CDR3aa: CATSRSSSGTGPPFYGYTF
d_gene: TRBD1; abundance: few; v_gene: TRBV15; j_gene: TRBJ1-2; CDR3nt: TGTGCCACCAGCTCCCAGGGGGTAGCTGGCTACACCTTC; CDR3aa: CATSSQGVAGYTF
d_gene: -; abundance: many; v_gene: TRBV12-3/TRBV12-4; j_gene: TRBJ2-4; CDR3nt: TGTGCCAGCAGTTTACGGGAGATAGCCAAAAACATTCAGTACTTC; CDR3aa: CASSLREIAKNIQYF
d_gene: TRBD2; abundance: few; v_gene: TRBV29-1; j_gene: TRBJ2-7; CDR3nt: TGCAGCGTTGCCGGACTAGCAGGAGGGCCGGGGGGATTGCAGTACTTC; CDR3aa: CSVAGLAGGPGGLQYF
d_gene: -; abundance: -; v_gene: TRBV12-3/TRBV12-4; j_gene: TRBJ1-2; CDR3nt: TGTGCCAGCAGTTTGAGGACGGGGGGTCGGGATGGCTACACCTTC; CDR3aa: CASSLRTGGRDGYTF
d_gene: -; abundance: few; v_gene: TRBV5-1; j_gene: TRBJ2-4; CDR3nt: TGCGCCAGCAGGGACTTTTCTCGGGAAAACATTCAGTACTTC; CDR3aa: CASRDFSRENIQYF
d_gene: -; abundance: -; v_gene: TRBV20-1; j_gene: TRBJ2-3; CDR3nt: TGCAGTGCTAGAGAATTCGCAGATACGCAGTATTTT; CDR3aa: CSAREFADTQYF
d_gene: TRBD2; abundance: -; v_gene: TRBV20-1; j_gene: TRBJ2-2; CDR3nt: TGCAGTGCTAAGCCAACGACAGCGGGAGCCGGGGAGCTGTTTTTT; CDR3aa: CSAKPTTAGAGELFF
d_gene: TRBD2; abundance: -; v_gene: TRBV27; j_gene: TRBJ2-7; CDR3nt: TGTGCCAGCAGGGGACTAGCGGGAGGGCCGGGTTACGAGCAGTACTTC; CDR3aa: CASRGLAGGPGYEQYF
d_gene: -; abundance: -; v_gene: TRBV6-4; j_gene: TRBJ2-3; CDR3nt: TGTGCCAGCATTCGGGCTACAGCTAGCACAGATACGCAGTATTTT; CDR3aa: CASIRATASTDTQYF
d_gene: TRBD2; abundance: -; v_gene: TRBV12-3/TRBV12-4; j_gene: TRBJ2-1; CDR3nt: TGTGCCAGTAACCCGGGACTAGCGCCCTTTTGGAATGAGCAGTTCTTC; CDR3aa: CASNPGLAPFWNEQFF
d_gene: TRBD2; abundance: many; v_gene: TRBV6-6; j_gene: TRBJ2-3; CDR3nt: TGTGCCAGCAGTTCGGGACAGGGACTAGCGGGAATGGATCCAGATACGCAGTATTTT; CDR3aa: CASSSGQGLAGMDPDTQYF
d_gene: TRBD1; abundance: few; v_gene: TRBV11-2; j_gene: TRBJ1-2; CDR3nt: TGTGCCAGCAGCCGAACTCAGGGGGGCCCGTTATATGGCTACACCTTC; CDR3aa: CASSRTQGGPLYGYTF
d_gene: TRBD2; abundance: many; v_gene: TRBV9; j_gene: TRBJ2-3; CDR3nt: TGTGCCAGCAGCCCCTCTAGCGGGAGGACAGATACGCAGTATTTT; CDR3aa: CASSPSSGRTDTQYF
d_gene: -; abundance: many; v_gene: TRBV13; j_gene: TRBJ1-1; CDR3nt: TGTGCCAGCAGCTGGGGTCGGGGGGGTGCTGAAGCTTTCTTT; CDR3aa: CASSWGRGGAEAFF
d_gene: -; abundance: many; v_gene: TRBV6-2/TRBV6-3; j_gene: TRBJ1-1; CDR3nt: TGTGCCAGCAGTTACAAGTTTGAGACTCCGGGACGCGGCAAGAACACTGAAGCTTTCTTT; CDR3aa: CASSYKFETPGRGKNTEAFF
d_gene: TRBD1; abundance: many; v_gene: TRBV10-3; j_gene: TRBJ1-5; CDR3nt: TGTGCCGCCAGGGGGGACAATCAGCCCCAGCATTTT; CDR3aa: CAARGDNQPQHF
d_gene: -; abundance: many; v_gene: TRBV5-1; j_gene: TRBJ2-5; CDR3nt: TGCGCCAGCAGCTTGTATGAGACCCAGTACTTC; CDR3aa: CASSLYETQYF
d_gene: -; abundance: few; v_gene: TRBV5-5; j_gene: TRBJ2-2; CDR3nt: TGTGCCAGCAGCTTGGAAGGAGGGACGACCGGGGAGCTGTTTTTT; CDR3aa: CASSLEGGTTGELFF
d_gene: -; abundance: many; v_gene: TRBV27; j_gene: TRBJ2-5; CDR3nt: TGTGCCAGCAGCCCTCGTGGACTGCGGGCCGGATCCAAACAAGAGACCCAGTACTTC; CDR3aa: CASSPRGLRAGSKQETQYF
d_gene: -; abundance: many; v_gene: TRBV20-1; j_gene: TRBJ1-6; CDR3nt: TGCAGTGCTGAAGGGACACCTAATTCACCCCTCCACTTT; CDR3aa: CSAEGTPNSPLHF
d_gene: TRBD2; abundance: -; v_gene: TRBV2; j_gene: TRBJ2-7; CDR3nt: TGTGCCAGCCCAAGACGGGCGGCGGGAGGGCCGACGGAGCAGTACTTC; CDR3aa: CASPRRAAGGPTEQYF
d_gene: -; abundance: many; v_gene: TRBV2; j_gene: TRBJ2-1; CDR3nt: TGTGCCAGCAGTGAAGTCCGTGGACTTGGTGAGCAGTTCTTC; CDR3aa: CASSEVRGLGEQFF
d_gene: TRBD2; abundance: few; v_gene: TRBV27; j_gene: TRBJ2-3; CDR3nt: TGTGCCAGCAGTTCCCTGGTGGGACTAAGCACAGATACGCAGTATTTT; CDR3aa: CASSSLVGLSTDTQYF
d_gene: TRBD2; abundance: -; v_gene: TRBV10-3; j_gene: TRBJ2-3; CDR3nt: TGTGCCACCGAGGGACTAGCGGGAGGGACAGATACGCAGTATTTT; CDR3aa: CATEGLAGGTDTQYF
d_gene: TRBD1; abundance: few; v_gene: TRBV2; j_gene: TRBJ1-5; CDR3nt: TGTGCCAGCAAAGTACAGGGGGCGAGCAATCAGCCCCAGCATTTT; CDR3aa: CASKVQGASNQPQHF
d_gene: -; abundance: many; v_gene: TRBV9; j_gene: TRBJ2-2; CDR3nt: TGTGCCAGCAGCTACCCCGTTGTTGCGGGACAACACACCGGGGAGCTGTTTTTT; CDR3aa: CASSYPVVAGQHTGELFF
d_gene: -; abundance: few; v_gene: TRBV7-9; j_gene: TRBJ1-1; CDR3nt: TGTGCCAGCAGCTTAAACTTCGGGGGTAGTGATGAAGCTTTCTTT; CDR3aa: CASSLNFGGSDEAFF
d_gene: -; abundance: -; v_gene: TRBV4-2; j_gene: TRBJ2-1; CDR3nt: TGTGCCAGCAGCCAAGATATCCAGCGGGACACGATTTACAATGAGCAGTTCTTC; CDR3aa: CASSQDIQRDTIYNEQFF
d_gene: TRBD2; abundance: -; v_gene: TRBV29-1; j_gene: TRBJ2-1; CDR3nt: TGCAGCGTTGTATACCTAGCGGGAGCTTCTGAGCAGTTCTTC; CDR3aa: CSVVYLAGASEQFF
d_gene: -; abundance: many; v_gene: TRBV5-1; j_gene: TRBJ1-5; CDR3nt: TGCGCCAGCAGCTCAGCAGGAGGCAATCAGCCCCAGCATTTT; CDR3aa: CASSSAGGNQPQHF
d_gene: TRBD2; abundance: -; v_gene: TRBV27; j_gene: TRBJ2-2; CDR3nt: TGTGCCAGCAGTCCGACTAGCTCCGGGGAGCTGTTTTTT; CDR3aa: CASSPTSSGELFF
d_gene: -; abundance: -; v_gene: TRBV6-6; j_gene: TRBJ2-7; CDR3nt: TGTGCCAGCAGTTACTCGAAAAAAGGGGGGGGGGACGAGCAGTACTTC; CDR3aa: CASSYSKKGGGDEQYF
d_gene: -; abundance: few; v_gene: TRBV2; j_gene: TRBJ1-2; CDR3nt: TGTGCCAGTCGAGGGGCCAACTATGGCTACACCTTC; CDR3aa: CASRGANYGYTF
d_gene: TRBD1; abundance: -; v_gene: TRBV27; j_gene: TRBJ1-2; CDR3nt: TGTGCCAGCAGTTTCGGGACAGGGTCTAACTATGGCTACACCTTC; CDR3aa: CASSFGTGSNYGYTF
d_gene: -; abundance: many; v_gene: TRBV5-1; j_gene: TRBJ2-7; CDR3nt: TGCGCCAGCAGCTTGGAAAGGGCCTACGAGCAGTACTTC; CDR3aa: CASSLERAYEQYF
d_gene: -; abundance: few; v_gene: TRBV12-3/TRBV12-4; j_gene: TRBJ2-1; CDR3nt: TGTGCCAGCAGTACCAGAATGGGGGCCGACGGGTTCTTC; CDR3aa: CASSTRMGADGFF
d_gene: TRBD2; abundance: few; v_gene: TRBV7-2; j_gene: TRBJ2-5; CDR3nt: TGTGCCAGCAGCTCCGGACTAGCTACGGAGACCCAGTACTTC; CDR3aa: CASSSGLATETQYF